Sequencing of this TCR beta chain was carried out in a study of blood T cell repertoires in COVID-19. As for the study in general: Donors in the United States, Italy and Spain gave samples during acute or convalescent COVID-19.

Germline V gene data show CDR1 as GTSNPN and CDR2 as SVGIG (reference sequence). V trimming: 2 bases; J trimming: 7 bases; junction bases outside the gene matches: 6. The CDR3 is made up of 13 amino acids. Sequenced by immunoSEQ multiplex PCR; TCRdb stores in-frame clones only, minus some. This table has about 250,000 clones, over 75% appearing once. The source is an elderly woman with acute or convalescent COVID-19. Sequencing used peripheral blood. The chain uses TRBV30 and TRBJ1-2; TRBD1 matches 8 bases. The CDR3 nucleotides read TGTGCCTGGAGTACGACAGGGGACGGTGGCTACACCTTC. This codes for CAWSTTGDGGYTF. Filled out from reference TRBV30 and TRBJ1-2, the complete variable domain reads SQTIHQWPATLVQPVGSPLSLECTVEGTSNPNLYWYRQAAGRGLQLLFYSVGIGQISSEVPQNLSASRPQDRQFILSSKKLLLSDSGFYLCAWSTTGDGGYTFGSGTRLTVV.